These 15 T cell receptor beta chains came from one sample sequenced in a study of T cell responses to AZD1222 COVID-19 vaccine. Profiling relied on immunoSEQ multiplex PCR, and the TCRdb table lists in-frame clones only, not all of them. In the table there are around 120,000 clones, 90% of which are singletons. The material was peripheral blood, obtained on day 0 of AZD1222 vaccination. The receptor set was obtained from an adult in good health.

The chain is built from TRBV19 and TRBJ1-3, with D perhaps TRBD1 (6 bases). CDR1 and CDR2 (germline): LNHDA, SQIVND (reference sequence). Trimming cost V 4 bases and J 0 bases, with 10 bases left between them. The CDR3 sequence is 15 residues long. The CDR3 coding sequence is TGTGCCAGTAGTAAAGGACAGTTCTCTGGAAACACCATATATTTT. Translated, it gives CASSKGQFSGNTIYF.

CDR3 residues: CASGQGYYGYTF. CDR3 DNA: TGTGCCAGCGGACAGGGGTACTATGGCTACACCTTC. The chain recombines TRBV12-3 or TRBV12-4 with TRBJ1-2; 9 positions agree with TRBD1. CDR3 size: 12 residues. The junction had 1 base not matched to a gene; V was cut back by 8 bases and J by 3 bases.

The chain has TRBV28 and TRBJ1-2; possible D gene TRBD1, 6 bases. The CDR3 contains 12 residues. The germline V and J ends were trimmed by 8 bases and 4 bases, with 11 bases remaining between them. Germline CDR1 is MDHEN and CDR2 is SYDVKM. DNA for the CDR3: TGTGCCAGCCTAGACAGGATCTATGGCTACACCTTC. Its translation is CASLDRIYGYTF.

This chain links TRBV19 with TRBJ2-5; 8 bases agree with TRBD1. CDR3 length equals 15 residues. The V gene's germline CDR1 is LNHDA and CDR2 SQIVND (reference sequence). Germline trimming cut 9 bases from V and 6 bases from J; bases unmatched to any gene: 15. CDR3 sequence: CASGTLDRGLKTQYF. Written as DNA, the CDR3 is TGTGCCAGCGGGACCCTCGACAGGGGCCTGAAGACCCAGTACTTC.

The CDR3 nucleotides read TGTGCCAGCAGTTACAAGGGGTGGCGCGAAAAACTGTTTTTT. It yields the protein CASSYKGWREKLFF. This rearrangement joins TRBV6-2 or TRBV6-3 to TRBJ1-4; possible D gene TRBD1, 5 bases. Germline values: CDR1 MNHEY, CDR2 SVGEGT. V was clipped by 2 bases and J by 8 bases, with 12 bases between them. CDR3 length equals 14 residues.

The rearrangement links TRBV2 to TRBJ1-4, with D possibly being TRBD1 (6 bases). Trimming removed 7 bases at V and 3 bases at J, with 30 bases between. This CDR3 is 20 amino acids long. Germline V gene data show CDR1 as SNHLY and CDR2 as FYNNEI. CDR3 region: CASIGPGAQGITAANEKLFF. The CDR3 nucleotides are TGTGCCAGCATCGGGCCCGGTGCGCAGGGGATCACGGCGGCTAATGAAAAACTGTTTTTT. The full variable domain, in which reference TRBV2 and TRBJ1-4 provide the parts outside the CDR3, is EPEVTQTPSHQVTQMGQEVILRCVPISNHLYFYWYRQILGQKVEFLVSFYNNEISEKSEIFDDQFSVERPDGSNFTLKIRSTKLEDSAMYFCASIGPGAQGITAANEKLFFGSGTQLSVL.

This chain links TRBV7-9 with TRBJ2-7; D ambiguous. V was shortened by 1 base and J by 2 bases, with 6 bases between the two germline ends. The CDR3 length is 13 residues. Germline lookup yields CDR1 SEHNR and CDR2 FQNEAQ (reference sequence). The CDR3 DNA is TGTGCCAGCAGCTTAGGGGATACCTACGAGCAGTACTTC. It encodes CASSLGDTYEQYF.

The rearrangement links TRBV20-1 to TRBJ2-3; D unclear. This CDR3 is 11 amino acids long. V shed 5 bases and J shed 4 bases, with 7 bases lying between them. CDR1 is DFQATT, CDR2 SNEGSKA, per germline (reference sequence). The CDR3 DNA reads as TGCAGTGCTCGGGCCCCAGATACGCAGTATTTT. Its translation: CSARAPDTQYF.

The gene calls are TRBV6-2 or TRBV6-3 and TRBJ1-4; D is possibly TRBD1 (5 bases). Trimming removed 0 bases at V and 6 bases at J, with 14 bases between. CDR3 length: 16 residues. CDR1 is MNHEY and CDR2 is SVGEGT in the germline V gene. Written as DNA, the CDR3 is TGTGCCAGCAGTTACTCTCCAGGGCGGGGTGATGAAAAACTGTTTTTT. It specifies CASSYSPGRGDEKLFF.

This chain links TRBV5-1 with TRBJ2-3, with D uncertain. The CDR3 runs 14 residues. The germline V gene encodes CDR1 SGHRS and CDR2 YFSETQ. Trimming took 0 bases from V and 2 from J, leaving 7 bases between them. This CDR3 reads CASSLAPDTDTQYF. For the CDR3, the DNA is TGCGCCAGCAGCTTGGCCCCTGACACAGATACGCAGTATTTT.

The V gene is TRBV7-8, the J gene TRBJ2-1; D possibly corresponds to TRBD2 (6 bases). The CDR3 has 16 amino acids. CDR1 and CDR2 from the germline V gene are SGHVS and FQNEAQ. The V and J ends lost 5 bases and 6 bases respectively, with 20 bases between them. The chain's CDR3 is CASSRGNYLTSNEQFF. CDR3 DNA: TGTGCCAGCAGCCGCGGGAACTACCTGACTAGCAATGAGCAGTTCTTC.

The V gene is TRBV9, the J gene TRBJ2-5; D gene uncertain. Per the germline V gene, CDR1 is SGDLS and CDR2 is YYNGEE. Trimming removed 0 bases from V and 4 bases from J, with 13 bases in between. The CDR3 sequence is 15 residues long. The CDR3 DNA reads TGTGCCAGCAGCGTAGGAGGCGTGGCACCAGAGACCCAGTACTTC. Amino acids: CASSVGGVAPETQYF.

The V gene is TRBV28, the J gene TRBJ1-1, with TRBD1 matching over 7 bases. CDR1 MDHEN and CDR2 SYDVKM come from the germline V gene. V dropped 5 bases and J dropped 4; count of bases not matched to a gene: 7. CDR3 length: 14 residues. The CDR3 DNA sequence: TGTGCCAGCAGTCCACGGACAGGCAGCACTGAAGCTTTCTTT. It is translated as CASSPRTGSTEAFF.

This clone appeared once. The rearrangement uses TRBV10-3 and TRBJ1-4; 7 bases map to TRBD1. The V gene end was trimmed by 0 bases and the J gene end by 4 bases; junction bases not matched to a gene: 5. This CDR3 has 16 amino acids. Germline V CDR1 and CDR2: ENHRY, SYGVKD. CDR3 in amino acids: CAISESGQAYNEKLFF. For the CDR3, the DNA is TGTGCCATCAGTGAGTCCGGACAGGCTTATAATGAAAAACTGTTTTTT.

This chain connects TRBV19 to TRBJ2-1; 12 bases are shared with TRBD2. This CDR3 comprises 17 residues. The germline CDR1 and CDR2 sequences are LNHDA and SQIVND (reference sequence). With V trimmed by 7 bases and J by 2 bases, 9 bases remained unmatched. The CDR3 here is CASTRTSGNHPYNEQFF. The CDR3 DNA reads TGTGCCAGTACTCGGACTAGCGGGAATCACCCCTACAATGAGCAGTTCTTC.